This T cell receptor beta chain was obtained from a study of OX40 agonist ivuxolimab in advanced cancers. On the study more broadly: Age averaged around 54 years (range roughly 23 to 79), and roughly 82% were male.

Trimming removed 0 bases at V and 4 bases at J, with 14 bases between. The CDR3 has 16 amino acids. CDR1 is SGDLS, CDR2 YYNGEE, per germline. Concerning this clone: Its specificity is unknown.

Study observations and caveats: The CD4+ and CD8+ T cells in the blood had expanded clonally by week 6 at 0.1 to 3.0 mg/kg. Clonal expansion was among the lowest in partial responders at 0.1-3.0 mg/kg, especially CD8+. Expanded clones tended on average to be more numerous among CD8+ T cells than CD4+.

Measured with immunoSEQ multiplex PCR; TCRdb has only the in-frame clones, and not every one. In the table there are roughly 66,000 clones, roughly 87% of which are singletons. The chain carries TRBV9 and TRBJ1-3, with D unclear. The clonotype comes from an adult with an advanced solid tumor such as melanoma, head and neck, liver or kidney cancer. The sample here was CD4+ or CD8+ T cells sorted from blood, taken in a trial of the OX40 agonist ivuxolimab. The CDR3 DNA sequence: TGTGCCAGCAGCGTAGCGGGAAACCGCGCCGGAAACACCATATATTTT. This codes for CASSVAGNRAGNTIYF.